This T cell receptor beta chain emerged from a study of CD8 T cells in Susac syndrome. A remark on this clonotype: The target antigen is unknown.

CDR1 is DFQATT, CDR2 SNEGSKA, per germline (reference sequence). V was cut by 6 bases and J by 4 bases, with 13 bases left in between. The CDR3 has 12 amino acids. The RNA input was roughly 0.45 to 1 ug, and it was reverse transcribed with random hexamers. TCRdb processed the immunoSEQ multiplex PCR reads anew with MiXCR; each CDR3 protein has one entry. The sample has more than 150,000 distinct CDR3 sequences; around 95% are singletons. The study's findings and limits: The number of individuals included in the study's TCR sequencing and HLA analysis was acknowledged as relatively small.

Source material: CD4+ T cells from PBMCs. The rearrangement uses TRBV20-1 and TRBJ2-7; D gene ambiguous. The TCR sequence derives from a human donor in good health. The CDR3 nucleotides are TGCAGTGCCCAACCGGACCAGTACGAGCAGTACTTC. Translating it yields CSAQPDQYEQYF.